The 13 T cell receptor beta chains below all came from one sample that was sequenced in a study of blood T cell repertoires in COVID-19. TCRdb's copy holds only in-frame clones and misses some; the assay was immunoSEQ multiplex PCR. The data contain some 260,000 clones, less than 85% of them singletons. Sequencing was carried out using peripheral blood. The receptors stem from a woman younger than 30 with acute or convalescent COVID-19.

A single count supports this clone. V is TRBV19 and J is TRBJ2-3; no clear D gene. V lost 1 base, J lost 1 base, and 18 bases lay in between. This CDR3 is 18 amino acids long. The germline gives CDR1 LNHDA, CDR2 SQIVND (reference sequence). CDR3 DNA: TGTGCCAGTAGTATAGCCTATTTCGGCGGAGTGGGCACAGATACGCAGTATTTT. It specifies CASSIAYFGGVGTDTQYF.

Written as DNA, the CDR3 is TGCAGCGTTAGTGGGACAGGGATAACTAATGAAAAACTGTTTTTT. This codes for CSVSGTGITNEKLFF. The chain employs TRBV29-1 and TRBJ1-4, with 9 bases lining up with TRBD1. CDR3 length equals 15 residues. Trimming cost V 5 bases and J 1 base; bases outside gene matches: 5. Germline V CDR1 and CDR2: SQVTM, ANQGSEA.

The rearrangement joins TRBV19 to TRBJ2-7; 9 nucleotides line up with TRBD2. V lost 3 bases, J lost 3 bases, and 9 bases stayed unmatched. CDR3 length equals 16 residues. Germline CDR1 reads LNHDA; CDR2 reads SQIVND (reference sequence). CDR3 nucleotide sequence: TGTGCCAGTAGTATGGCTGTGGCGGGAGGGTACTACGAGCAGTACTTC. This sequence encodes CASSMAVAGGYYEQYF. Complete variable domain (other parts from reference TRBV19 and TRBJ2-7): DGGITQSPKYLFRKEGQNVTLSCEQNLNHDAMYWYRQDPGQGLRLIYYSQIVNDFQKGDIAEGYSVSREKKESFPLTVTSAQKNPTAFYLCASSMAVAGGYYEQYFGPGTRLTVT.

The chain combines TRBV6-1 with TRBJ1-3; TRBD1 is a possible D gene (5 bases). CDR3 length: 14 residues. Germline V gene data show CDR1 as MNHNS and CDR2 as SASEGT. Trimming removed 7 bases from V and 0 bases from J, with 10 bases in between. CDR3 protein: CASITGGSGNTIYF. The CDR3 nucleotides are TGTGCCAGCATTACGGGGGGCTCTGGAAACACCATATATTTT.

The sample holds a few counts of this clone. The chain recombines TRBV7-9 with TRBJ2-7, with 8 bases identical to TRBD2. V lost 3 bases, J lost 2 bases, and 3 bases stayed unmatched. This CDR3 has 14 amino acids. Germline V gene data show CDR1 as SEHNR and CDR2 as FQNEAQ (reference sequence). In nucleotides, the CDR3 is TGTGCCAGCAGCTTCACTAGCGGAGCCTACGAGCAGTACTTC. Amino acids: CASSFTSGAYEQYF.

The rearrangement joins TRBV7-2 to TRBJ2-1; TRBD2 aligns across 11 bases. CDR1 and CDR2 from the germline V gene are SGHTA and FQGNSA. The CDR3 is 16 amino acids. Losses at the gene ends were 2 bases for V and 7 bases for J; bases not matched to a gene: 7. CDR3 sequence: CASSLFTSGSYNEQFF. The DNA for the CDR3 is TGTGCCAGCAGCTTATTTACTAGCGGGAGTTATAATGAGCAGTTCTTC.

This chain uses TRBV6-5 with TRBJ2-3; 9 bases agree with TRBD1. V trimming: 6 bases; J trimming: 3 bases; junction bases outside the gene matches: 4. The length of the CDR3 is 14 residues. Per germline, CDR1 MNHEY and CDR2 SVGAGI. CDR3 region: CASSRTGATDTQYF. CDR3 nucleotide sequence: TGTGCCAGCAGCCGGACAGGGGCGACAGATACGCAGTATTTT.

The table lists this clone with a few counts. The chain couples TRBV15 to TRBJ2-7, with 13 nucleotides matching TRBD2. This CDR3 has 23 amino acids. With 5 bases clipped from V and 4 bases from J, the junction kept 29 bases outside the gene matches. CDR1 and CDR2 (germline): LNHNV, YYDKDF (reference sequence). For the CDR3, the DNA is TGTGCCACCAGCGAGGTCCGGGACAGGGGAGGACTAGCGGGAGCACTCGACCCTTACGAGCAGTACTTC. Translating gives CATSEVRDRGGLAGALDPYEQYF.

The V gene is TRBV6-2 or TRBV6-3, the J gene TRBJ2-1, with 10 positions matching TRBD2. Germline CDR1 MNHEY, CDR2 SVGEGT. This CDR3 region has 17 residues. V was pared by 5 bases and J by 0 bases, with 7 bases of the junction left unmatched. CDR3 amino acids: CASSPFRLAGSYNEQFF. DNA for the CDR3: TGTGCCAGCAGTCCATTCCGACTAGCGGGCTCCTACAATGAGCAGTTCTTC.

This clone was seen only a few times. CDR3 region: CASSEGSGQPQHF. As DNA, the CDR3 is TGTGCCAGCTCCGAGGGTTCGGGCCAGCCCCAGCATTTT. The chain combines TRBV18 with TRBJ1-5; D remains unclear. The V end was cut by 6 bases, the J end by 7 bases, with 13 bases between. The CDR3 is 13 residues long. The germline gives CDR1 KGHSH, CDR2 LQKENI.

This chain uses TRBV14 with TRBJ1-5; 7 positions match TRBD1. This CDR3 region has 13 residues. Germline CDR1 reads SGHDN; CDR2 reads FVKESK. Unmatched junction bases numbered 4, after V lost 5 bases and J lost 6 bases. The CDR3 bases are TGTGCCAGCAGCACAGGGGACGTTCAGCCCCAGCATTTT. As protein: CASSTGDVQPQHF.

This clone was seen once. V and J are TRBV5-5 and TRBJ2-5; tentative D call: TRBD2 (5 bases). The CDR3 sequence is 18 residues long. The ends were cut back, 4 bases at V and 2 bases at J, with 24 bases in the middle. Germline CDR1 is SGHKS and CDR2 is YYEKEE (reference sequence). In DNA, the CDR3 is TGTGCCAGCAGCCGGGAATTTGGATCCGAAGGCTATCAAGAGACCCAGTACTTC. Translation gives CASSREFGSEGYQETQYF.

The chain uses TRBV27 and TRBJ1-4; TRBD1 matches 9 bases. In germline, CDR1 is MNHEY, CDR2 SMNVEV (reference sequence). The trim removed 4 bases at V and 8 bases at J, leaving 8 bases unmatched. This CDR3 comprises 15 residues. CDR3 loop: CASSWFGQGREKLFF. CDR3 coding DNA: TGTGCCAGCAGTTGGTTTGGACAGGGGAGGGAAAAACTGTTTTTT.